What follows is one T cell receptor (beta chain) and its context. Its target is not known. This record belongs to a study of T cells in localized non-small cell lung cancer. Study-wide findings and caveats: A raised T cell density in blood coincided with lengthier overall survival. Analysis by sequencing included only one tumor region, so heterogeneity remains possible. Tumor trailed uninvolved adjacent lung in T cell clonality, which peaked there. A median approximately 60 of the top 100 tumor clones appeared in adjacent lung.

TCRdb keeps only in-frame clones here, not all; method: immunoSEQ multiplex PCR. The table records more than 8,000 clones, over 50% of them present only once. Germline loops: CDR1 SGHRS, CDR2 YFSETQ. J lost 4 bases, V lost 1 base, and 6 bases had no gene match. The CDR3 has 17 residues. The source of this sequence is a male donor aged 60 or over with stage I squamous cell lung carcinoma. The material sequenced was lymph node tissue, taken before any cancer treatment. The chain combines TRBV5-1 with TRBJ2-7, with 15 bases aligning to TRBD2. This chain's CDR3 is CASSLFGLAGGPYEQYF. As DNA, the CDR3 is TGCGCCAGCAGCTTGTTTGGACTAGCGGGAGGGCCTTACGAGCAGTACTTC. Drawing the rest from reference TRBV5-1 and TRBJ2-7, the complete variable domain is KAGVTQTPRYLIKTRGQQVTLSCSPISGHRSVSWYQQTPGQGLQFLFEYFSETQRNKGNFPGRFSGRQFSNSRSEMNVSTLELGDSALYLCASSLFGLAGGPYEQYFGPGTRLTVT.